The clone carrying this T cell receptor beta chain was picked up many times. Its antigen is undetermined. TCRdb used MiXCR to reprocess the RT-PCR reads, holding one entry per CDR3 protein. The data contain about 540,000 distinct CDR3 sequences, around 25% of them seen just once; the ten biggest clones take up 2.5% to 3.5%. This specimen comes from a study of response to subunit inactivated influenza vaccine. Deletions cut 5 bases from V and 0 bases from J, with 10 bases between. The CDR3 extends over 13 amino acids. Germline values: CDR1 SQVTM, CDR2 ANQGSEA. Overall study findings and caveats: New T cells are recruited in small numbers by each seasonal influenza vaccination, according to the authors' suggestion.

The same data also went into a second study, on T cells expressing NK-cell markers. As reported in that work: With UMIs, 5'RACE template switching was used to make TCR beta cDNA. Anti-gamma-delta TCR antibody use in several experiments restricted sorting to alpha-beta TCR T cells. In 5 to 7 donors, dominant NKG2C+ clonotypes were roughly 1.0-8% of CD8+ T cells.

The chain uses TRBV29-1 and TRBJ1-1; D gene unclear. Material: CD4+ T cells sorted from PBMCs, obtained approximately 12 days after vaccination. The receptor was derived from a man in his forties or fifties who received an inactivated influenza vaccine. The CDR3 DNA is TGCAGCGTTACCCGGGCTATGAACACTGAAGCTTTCTTT. It is translated as CSVTRAMNTEAFF.